The rows below give T cell receptor beta chains drawn from one sample of a study of monozygotic twins with inflammatory bowel disease. TCRdb reprocessed the 5' RACE reads and reports one entry per CDR3 protein, with no DNA. The table lists approximately 380,000 distinct CDR3 sequences, with 2.6% in the top ten. Sequencing input: blood. These receptors were collected from a human donor with ulcerative colitis or Crohn's disease, or a healthy co-twin of an affected twin (not recorded which). CDR3s include the opening cysteine and the closing phenylalanine or tryptophan.

v_call	j_call	cdr3_aa
TRBV19	TRBJ1-5	CASSIDRGHNQPQHF
TRBV5-6	TRBJ1-5	CASSFSTGAGGQPQHF
TRBV7-2	TRBJ1-2	CASSPYRTGAGYTF
TRBV28	TRBJ2-7	CASSTPLPPYEQYF
TRBV6-2/TRBV6-3	TRBJ2-7	CASSDRDKPSYEQYF
TRBV24-1	TRBJ2-1	CATSETGTGDNEQFF
TRBV20-1	TRBJ2-7	CSARVGTGLYEQYF
TRBV5-4	TRBJ2-7	CASSPGGTDSYEQYF
TRBV20-1	TRBJ1-1	CSAQKSGTDFMNTEAFF
TRBV19	TRBJ1-5	CASSIARGAQAQHF
TRBV11-2	TRBJ2-7	CASSAPGTAIYEQYF
TRBV5-1	TRBJ1-1	CASSATVNTEAFF
TRBV5-1	TRBJ2-2	CASSPQRQYTGELFF
TRBV7-8	TRBJ1-1	CASSFDRNPEAFF
TRBV20-1	TRBJ2-2	CSARDRRRANTGELFF
TRBV5-1	TRBJ2-3	CASSLASNPQYF
TRBV20-1	TRBJ2-7	CSGLYGVEQYF
TRBV5-1	TRBJ2-5	CASHSPVQGQETQYF
TRBV27	TRBJ2-2	CASNLQGTGELFF
TRBV4-2	TRBJ1-4	CASSQDPGTDNEKLFF
TRBV6-1	TRBJ2-1	CASSVLGQGGNEQFF
TRBV7-2	TRBJ2-4	CASHPGDNTGNIQYF
TRBV6-5	TRBJ1-6	CASTGTLNSPLHF
TRBV29-1	TRBJ2-3	CSVGGDRGRLRTDTQYF